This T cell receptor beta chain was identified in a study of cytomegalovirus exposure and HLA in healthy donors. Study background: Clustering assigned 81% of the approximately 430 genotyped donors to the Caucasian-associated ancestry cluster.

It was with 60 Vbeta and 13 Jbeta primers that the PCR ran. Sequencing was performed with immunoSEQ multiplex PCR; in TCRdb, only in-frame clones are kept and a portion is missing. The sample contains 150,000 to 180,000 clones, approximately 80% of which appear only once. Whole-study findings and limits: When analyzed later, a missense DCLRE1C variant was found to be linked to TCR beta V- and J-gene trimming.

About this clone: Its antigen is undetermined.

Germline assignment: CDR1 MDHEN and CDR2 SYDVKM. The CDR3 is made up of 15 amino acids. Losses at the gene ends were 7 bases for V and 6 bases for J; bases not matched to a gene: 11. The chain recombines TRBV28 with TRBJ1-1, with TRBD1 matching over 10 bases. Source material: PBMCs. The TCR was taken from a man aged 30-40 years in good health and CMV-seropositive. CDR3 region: CASNQPGTGDAEAFF. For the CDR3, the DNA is TGTGCCAGCAACCAACCCGGGACAGGGGACGCTGAAGCTTTCTTT.